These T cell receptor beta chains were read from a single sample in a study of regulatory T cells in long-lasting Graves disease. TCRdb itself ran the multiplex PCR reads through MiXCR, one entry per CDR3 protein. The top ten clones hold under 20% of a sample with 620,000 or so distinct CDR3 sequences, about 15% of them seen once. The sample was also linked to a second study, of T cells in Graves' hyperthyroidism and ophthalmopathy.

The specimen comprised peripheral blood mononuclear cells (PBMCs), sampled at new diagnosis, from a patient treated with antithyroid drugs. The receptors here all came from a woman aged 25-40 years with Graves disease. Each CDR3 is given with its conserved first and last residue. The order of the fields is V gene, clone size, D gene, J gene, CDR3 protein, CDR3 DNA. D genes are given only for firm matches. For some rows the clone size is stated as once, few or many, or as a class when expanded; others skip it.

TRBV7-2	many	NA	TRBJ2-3	CASSLGGVSTTDTQYF	TGTGCCAGCAGCTTAGGGGGAGTTTCAACCACAGATACGCAGTATTTT
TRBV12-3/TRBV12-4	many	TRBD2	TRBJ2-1	CASSTGLAGYNEQFF	TGTGCCAGCAGTACCGGACTAGCGGGGTACAATGAGCAGTTCTTC
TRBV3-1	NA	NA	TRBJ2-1	CASRLVGGFHNEQFF	TGTGCCAGCAGACTCGTAGGTGGATTCCACAATGAGCAGTTCTTC
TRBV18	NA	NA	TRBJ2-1	CASSPTTRSYNEQFF	TGTGCCAGCTCACCGACAACCCGCTCCTACAATGAGCAGTTCTTC
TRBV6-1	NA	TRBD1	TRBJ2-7	CASPRDRSYEQYF	TGTGCCAGCCCACGGGACAGAAGCTACGAGCAGTACTTC
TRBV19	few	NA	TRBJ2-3	CASSSPRGFATQYF	TGTGCCAGTAGTTCCCCGAGGGGCTTCGCTACGCAGTATTTT
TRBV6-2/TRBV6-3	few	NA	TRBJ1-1	CASSYGRGSDAFF	TGTGCCAGCAGTTACGGCAGGGGTTCAGACGCTTTCTTT
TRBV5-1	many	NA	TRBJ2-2	CASSPRDFANTGELFF	TGCGCCAGCAGCCCCCGGGACTTCGCGAACACCGGGGAGCTGTTTTTT
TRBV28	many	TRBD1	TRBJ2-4	CASSEQGQGKNIQYF	TGTGCCAGCAGTGAGCAGGGACAGGGAAAAAACATTCAGTACTTC
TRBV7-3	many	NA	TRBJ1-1	CASSQHMNTEAFF	TGTGCCAGCAGCCAGCACATGAACACTGAAGCTTTCTTT